Detailed here is one TCR beta chain. The CDR3 sequence is 14 residues long. CDR1 and CDR2 (germline): MDHEN, SYDVKM. V was trimmed by 6 bases and J by 5 bases, leaving 15 bases between them. The data originate from a study of T cell responses to AZD1222 COVID-19 vaccine. Libraries were prepared by immunoSEQ multiplex PCR; TCRdb keeps only in-frame clonotypes and omits some of them. The sample shows approximately 140,000 clones, about nine tenths of them seen only once. The sequenced sample was peripheral blood, obtained on day 0 of AZD1222 vaccination. The sequence derives from an adult in good health. The V and J genes are TRBV28 and TRBJ2-3, with TRBD1 as a possible D gene (5 bases). The CDR3 coding sequence is TGTGCCAGCAGCGTGGGTGGGGCCGGAGATACGCAGTATTTT. Protein product: CASSVGGAGDTQYF.